The entry below gives a single T cell receptor (beta chain) sequence along with its context. What it binds is not known. The data belong to a study of T cells in Graves' hyperthyroidism and ophthalmopathy. Researchers took RNA transcripts and amplified the TCR beta CDR3 regions from them. Using the HTBI primer set, a first-round RT-PCR was run on the TCR CDR3. TCRdb independently ran MiXCR on the multiplex PCR reads; one entry per CDR3 protein. Of approximately 480,000 distinct CDR3 sequences in the sample, about 20% were seen once. Study-wide results and caveats: The majority of expanded thyroid clonotypes above 0.001 also appeared in blood. Before onset, by a median of approximately 6.8 months, the model predicted ophthalmopathy.

The CDR3 is 15 amino acids. V lost 6 bases and J lost 6; bases outside the gene matches: 10. Per germline, CDR1 MNHEY and CDR2 SMNVEV (reference sequence). This receptor was identified in a young man with Graves' hyperthyroidism. Sequenced material: blood. This chain joins TRBV27 and TRBJ2-7; 11 bases match TRBD2. The CDR3 bases are TGTGCCAGCAGCCCACTAGCGGGAGTGCGGAGCGAGCAGTACTTC. This sequence encodes CASSPLAGVRSEQYF.